The T cell receptor (beta chain) described here comes from a study of blood T cell repertoires in COVID-19. Looking at the study overall: The United States, Italy and Spain provided the acute and convalescent COVID-19 samples. PBMCs, B-cell-depleted T cells, or T cells provided the cDNA or gDNA that made up the material.

Trimming stripped 4 bases from V and 4 bases from J, with 21 bases between. Germline V CDR1 and CDR2: SGHRS, YFSETQ. The CDR3 sequence is 17 residues long. In the authors' methods: Reference gene primer amplification gave nucleated cell count estimates. Sequenced by immunoSEQ multiplex PCR; TCRdb stores in-frame clones only, minus some. D and trimming come from the DNA, and the V and J calls and clone size come from that table. The data hold 260,000 or so clones, with approximately 91% observed a single time. This TCR came from a human donor in a cohort sampled during active COVID-19. The chain is built from TRBV5-1 and TRBJ1-3; no firm D call. Sequenced: peripheral blood. The CDR3 sequence is CASSPETVGPLGNTIYF. The CDR3 bases are TGCGCCAGCAGCCCCGAGACCGTGGGCCCTCTAGGAAACACCATATATTTT.